This T cell receptor beta chain originates from a study of CD8+CD57+ T cells in acquired aplastic anemia. Study-level findings and limits: Between patients and controls, approximately 29 CD8+ CDR3 sequences were found in common.

TCR beta VDJ and CDR3 profiling used genomic DNA as template. TCRdb reprocessed the reads via MiXCR and lists one record per CDR3 protein. Among around 200,000 distinct CDR3 sequences, roughly 53% were seen once, and the ten largest hold around 20%. Previously, flow cytometry had revealed CD8+CD57+ cell expansion in the patients chosen for sequencing. In regard to this clonotype: Antigen: not known.

This CDR3 contains 12 residues. Germline CDR1 reads SEHNR; CDR2 reads FQNEAQ (reference sequence). The specimen sequenced was sorted CD4+, CD8+, or CD8+CD57+ T cells (not recorded which) from PBMCs. This clonotype was obtained from a human donor with aplastic anemia. The chain recombines TRBV7-9 with TRBJ2-5; possibly TRBD1 for D (5 bases). The J call may not be correct, given that the DNA end is closer to TRBJ2-1. The CDR3 nucleotides read TGTGCCAGCAGTGACCCAGGGTATGAGCAGTTCTTC. Amino acids: CASSDPGYEQFF.